The present entry profiles one T cell receptor beta chain with its context. Its specificity is unknown. Method: immunoSEQ multiplex PCR; TCRdb's copy keeps in-frame clones and lacks some. The table shows 3,500 or so clones, with about 86% occurring only once. This sample was included in a study of T cells in lung cancer brain metastases. Across the study: Among the roughly 20 patients, some 18 reported tobacco use, median about 39 pack-years. About 90% of the 20 patients had no interval therapy between resections. General study findings and limits: Few clones were shared between paired lesions (mean Morisita 0.23); most were lesion-specific. Effects of preoperative corticosteroids on T cell infiltration in brain metastases could not be controlled.

The germline V and J ends were trimmed by 7 bases and 9 bases, with 18 bases remaining between them. The CDR3 has 13 amino acids. The germline gives CDR1 MNHEY, CDR2 SMNVEV (reference sequence). The source of this sequence is a man aged 55 to 70 with non-small cell lung cancer. Sequencing was performed on tumor tissue from the primary lung tumor. The chain uses TRBV27 and TRBJ2-5, with a possible D match to TRBD2 (8 bases). The CDR3 DNA reads as TGTGCCAGCACCCCTAGGGGGCGGGAGGCCCAGTACTTC. Translated: CASTPRGREAQYF.